This T cell receptor (beta chain) was retrieved from a study of patients and donors after allogeneic stem cell transplantation. Germline CDR1 and CDR2: ENHRY and SYGVKD. The CDR3 runs 10 residues. Trimming stripped 8 bases from V and 6 bases from J, with 5 bases between. This clonotype was seen at least ten times. TCRdb analysed the RT-PCR reads with MiXCR anew, one entry per CDR3 protein. The top ten clones hold 5% to 6.5% of a sample with 920,000 or so distinct CDR3 sequences, more than 15% of them seen once. This clonotype was obtained from a human donor who was either an allogeneic HSCT recipient or a stem cell or donor lymphocyte infusion donor (not recorded which). It is not recorded whose cells these are; they may come from a transplant donor. The sequencing sample was made of blood, either unsorted or a sorted T cell fraction (not recorded which). The genes are TRBV10-3 and TRBJ1-5; D is unclear. CDR3: CAIGIQPQHF. CDR3 in DNA: TGTGCCATCGGTATTCAGCCCCAGCATTTT.